This TCR beta chain was retrieved from a study of beta chain features in type 1 diabetes. Looking at the study overall: Healthy donors, compared against patients, showed similar age, gender and cell yields. Study-wide points: Across all four CD4+ subsets, people with type 1 diabetes showed modestly shorter TCRB CDR3s. Naive, central memory and regulatory TCRB repertoires appeared more similar among patients than healthy donors.

The CDR3 length is 13 residues. In germline, CDR1 is MNHEY, CDR2 SVGAGI. The V gene end was trimmed by 5 bases and the J gene end by 11 bases; junction bases not matched to a gene: 9. The authors reverse transcribed all of the isolated RNA, so sequencing captured expressed TCRB transcripts. Assay used: immunoSEQ multiplex PCR; TCRdb lists only in-frame clones, some missing. The profile covers about 30,000 clones, with approximately 51% appearing a single time and 1.5% taken by the ten largest. In the case of this clone: Its target is not known.

This chain uses TRBV6-5 with TRBJ1-2, with TRBD1 identical over 9 bases. The specimen sequenced was Tregs from blood. This clonotype was sampled from a woman younger than 30 with type 1 diabetes. In nucleotides, the CDR3 is TGTGCCAGCAGTCTTAGGGACAGGGACATGTACACCTTC. Its protein is CASSLRDRDMYTF.